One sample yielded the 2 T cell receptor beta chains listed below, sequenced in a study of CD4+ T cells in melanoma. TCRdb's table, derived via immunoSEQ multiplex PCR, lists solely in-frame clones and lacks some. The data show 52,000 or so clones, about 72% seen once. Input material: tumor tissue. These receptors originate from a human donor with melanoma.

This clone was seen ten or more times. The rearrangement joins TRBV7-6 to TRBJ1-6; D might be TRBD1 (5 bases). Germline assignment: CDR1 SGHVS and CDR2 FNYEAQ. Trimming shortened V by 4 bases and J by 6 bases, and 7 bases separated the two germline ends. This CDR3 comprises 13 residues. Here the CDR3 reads CASSSGFNSPLHF. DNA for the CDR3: TGTGCCAGCAGCTCAGGGTTTAATTCACCCCTCCACTTT.

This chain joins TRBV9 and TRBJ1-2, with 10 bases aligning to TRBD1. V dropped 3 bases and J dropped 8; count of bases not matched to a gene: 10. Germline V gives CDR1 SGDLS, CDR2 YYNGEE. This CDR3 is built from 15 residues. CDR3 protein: CASSAGTGELLGYTF. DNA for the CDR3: TGTGCCAGCAGCGCCGGGACAGGGGAACTATTGGGCTACACCTTC.